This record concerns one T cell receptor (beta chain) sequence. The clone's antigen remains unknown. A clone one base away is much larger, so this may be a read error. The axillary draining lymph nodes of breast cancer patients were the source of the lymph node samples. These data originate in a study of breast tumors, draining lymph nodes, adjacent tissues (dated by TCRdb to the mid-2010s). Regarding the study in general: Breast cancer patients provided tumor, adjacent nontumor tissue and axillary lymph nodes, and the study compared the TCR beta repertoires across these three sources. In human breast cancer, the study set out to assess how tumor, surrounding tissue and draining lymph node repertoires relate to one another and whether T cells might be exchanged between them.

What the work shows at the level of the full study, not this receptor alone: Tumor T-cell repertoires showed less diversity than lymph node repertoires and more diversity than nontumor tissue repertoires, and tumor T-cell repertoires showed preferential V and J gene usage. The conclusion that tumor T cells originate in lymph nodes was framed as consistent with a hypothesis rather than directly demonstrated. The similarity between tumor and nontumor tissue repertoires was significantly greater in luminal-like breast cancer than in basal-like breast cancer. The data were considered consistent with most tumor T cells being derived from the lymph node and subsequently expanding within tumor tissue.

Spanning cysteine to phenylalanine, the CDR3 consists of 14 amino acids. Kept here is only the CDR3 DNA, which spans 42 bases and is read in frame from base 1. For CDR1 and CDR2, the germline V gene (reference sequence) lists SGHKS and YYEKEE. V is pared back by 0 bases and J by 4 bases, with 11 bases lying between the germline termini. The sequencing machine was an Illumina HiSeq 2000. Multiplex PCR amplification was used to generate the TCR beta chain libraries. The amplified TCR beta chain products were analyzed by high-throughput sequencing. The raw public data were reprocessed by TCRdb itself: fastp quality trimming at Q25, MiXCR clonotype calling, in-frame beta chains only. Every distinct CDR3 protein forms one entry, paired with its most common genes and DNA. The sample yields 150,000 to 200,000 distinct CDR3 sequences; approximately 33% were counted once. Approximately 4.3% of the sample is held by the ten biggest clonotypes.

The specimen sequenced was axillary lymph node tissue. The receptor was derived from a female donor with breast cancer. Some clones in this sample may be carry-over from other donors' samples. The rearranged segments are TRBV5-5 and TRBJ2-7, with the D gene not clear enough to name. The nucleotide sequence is TGTGCCAGCAGCTTGGAGGGTACCACTTACGAGCAGTACTTC. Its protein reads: CASSLEGTTYEQYF.